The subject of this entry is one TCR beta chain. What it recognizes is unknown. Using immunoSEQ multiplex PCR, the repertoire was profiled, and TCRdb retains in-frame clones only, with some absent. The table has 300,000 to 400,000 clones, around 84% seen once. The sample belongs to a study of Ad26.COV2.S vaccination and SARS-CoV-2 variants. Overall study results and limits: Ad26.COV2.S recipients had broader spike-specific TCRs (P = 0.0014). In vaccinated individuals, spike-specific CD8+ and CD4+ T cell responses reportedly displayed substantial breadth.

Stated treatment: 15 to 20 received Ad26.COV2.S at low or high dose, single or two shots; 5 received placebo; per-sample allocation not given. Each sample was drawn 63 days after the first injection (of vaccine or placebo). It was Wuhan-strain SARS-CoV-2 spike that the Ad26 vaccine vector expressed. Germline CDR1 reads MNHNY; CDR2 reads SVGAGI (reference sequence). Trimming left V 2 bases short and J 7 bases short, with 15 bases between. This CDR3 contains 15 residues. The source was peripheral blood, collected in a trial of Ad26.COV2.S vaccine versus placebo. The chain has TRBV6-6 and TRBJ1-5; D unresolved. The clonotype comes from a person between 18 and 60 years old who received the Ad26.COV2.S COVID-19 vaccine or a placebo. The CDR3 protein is CASSYESAEKQPQHF. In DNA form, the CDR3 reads TGTGCCAGCAGTTACGAGAGCGCCGAGAAGCAGCCCCAGCATTTT.